This T cell receptor beta chain came from a study of beta chain features in type 1 diabetes. Isolated RNA was reverse transcribed in full, so expressed TCRB transcripts were sequenced. The method was immunoSEQ multiplex PCR; TCRdb's version includes in-frame clones alone and lacks a portion of them. In the table there are 250,000 to 350,000 clones, more than 9.5% of which are singletons. CDR3 length equals 16 residues. With 2 bases clipped from V and 4 bases from J, the junction kept 8 bases outside the gene matches. Germline lookup yields CDR1 KGHSH and CDR2 LQKENI. The chain is built from TRBV18 and TRBJ1-5; 7 bases line up with TRBD1. The clonotype was recovered from a woman aged 30 to 39 in good health. The material sequenced was naive CD4+ T cells from blood. This CDR3 is CASSPNNGQANQPQHF. CDR3 bases: TGTGCCAGCTCACCAAATAATGGACAGGCTAATCAGCCCCAGCATTTT.